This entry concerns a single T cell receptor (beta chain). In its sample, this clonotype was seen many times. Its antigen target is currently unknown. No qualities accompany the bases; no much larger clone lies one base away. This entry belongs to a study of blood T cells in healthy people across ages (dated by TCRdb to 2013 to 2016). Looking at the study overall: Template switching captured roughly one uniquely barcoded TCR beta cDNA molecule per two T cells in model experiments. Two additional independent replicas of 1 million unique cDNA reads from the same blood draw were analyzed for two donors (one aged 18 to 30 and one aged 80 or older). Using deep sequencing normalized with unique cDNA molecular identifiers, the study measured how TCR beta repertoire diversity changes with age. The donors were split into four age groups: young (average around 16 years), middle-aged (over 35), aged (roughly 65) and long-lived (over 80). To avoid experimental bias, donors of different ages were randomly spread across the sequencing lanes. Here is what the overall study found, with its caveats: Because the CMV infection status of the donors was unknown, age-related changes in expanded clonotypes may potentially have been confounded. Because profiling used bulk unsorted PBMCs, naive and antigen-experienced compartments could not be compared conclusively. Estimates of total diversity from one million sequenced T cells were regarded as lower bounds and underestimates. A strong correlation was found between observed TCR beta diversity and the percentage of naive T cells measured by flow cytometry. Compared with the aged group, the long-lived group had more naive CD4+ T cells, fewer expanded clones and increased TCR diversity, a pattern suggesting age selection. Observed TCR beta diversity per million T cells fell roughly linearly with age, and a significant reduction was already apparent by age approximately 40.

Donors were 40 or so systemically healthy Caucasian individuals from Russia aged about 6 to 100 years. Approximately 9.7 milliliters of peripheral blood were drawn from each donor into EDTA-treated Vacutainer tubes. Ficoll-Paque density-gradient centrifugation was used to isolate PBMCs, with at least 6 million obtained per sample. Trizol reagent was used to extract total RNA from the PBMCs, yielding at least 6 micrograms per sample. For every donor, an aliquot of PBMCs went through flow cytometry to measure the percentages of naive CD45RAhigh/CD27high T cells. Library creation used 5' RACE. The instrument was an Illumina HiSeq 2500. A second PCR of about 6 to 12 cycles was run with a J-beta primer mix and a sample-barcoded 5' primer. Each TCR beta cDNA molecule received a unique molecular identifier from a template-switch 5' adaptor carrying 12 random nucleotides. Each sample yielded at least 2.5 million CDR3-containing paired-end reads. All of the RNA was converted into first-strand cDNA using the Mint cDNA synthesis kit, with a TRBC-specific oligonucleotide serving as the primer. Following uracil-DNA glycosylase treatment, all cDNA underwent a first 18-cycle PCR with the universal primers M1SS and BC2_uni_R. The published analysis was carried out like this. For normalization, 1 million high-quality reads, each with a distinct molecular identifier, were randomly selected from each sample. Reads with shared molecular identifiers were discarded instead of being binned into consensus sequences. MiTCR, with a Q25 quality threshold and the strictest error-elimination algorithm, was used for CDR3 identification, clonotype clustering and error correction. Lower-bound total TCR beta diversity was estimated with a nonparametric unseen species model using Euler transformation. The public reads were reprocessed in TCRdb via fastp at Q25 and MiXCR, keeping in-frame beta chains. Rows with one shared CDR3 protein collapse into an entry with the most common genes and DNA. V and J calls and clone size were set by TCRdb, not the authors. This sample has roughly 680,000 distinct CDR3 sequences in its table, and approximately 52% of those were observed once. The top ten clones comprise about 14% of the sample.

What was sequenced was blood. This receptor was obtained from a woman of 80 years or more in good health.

This receptor has the CDR3 CASSLSAGSYNEQFF. The DNA sequence is given as TGTGCCAGCAGTTTATCCGCCGGATCCTACAATGAGCAGTTCTTC. The chain links TRBV27 with TRBJ2-1; no D gene is confidently identified. Taken from cysteine to phenylalanine, the CDR3 has 15 residues. Only the CDR3 part of the read is kept: 45 bases, read in frame from the first base. The germline V gene encodes CDR1 MNHEY and CDR2 SMNVEV (reference sequence). The junction carries 7 bases between V and J, which are trimmed by 0 bases and 1 base respectively.